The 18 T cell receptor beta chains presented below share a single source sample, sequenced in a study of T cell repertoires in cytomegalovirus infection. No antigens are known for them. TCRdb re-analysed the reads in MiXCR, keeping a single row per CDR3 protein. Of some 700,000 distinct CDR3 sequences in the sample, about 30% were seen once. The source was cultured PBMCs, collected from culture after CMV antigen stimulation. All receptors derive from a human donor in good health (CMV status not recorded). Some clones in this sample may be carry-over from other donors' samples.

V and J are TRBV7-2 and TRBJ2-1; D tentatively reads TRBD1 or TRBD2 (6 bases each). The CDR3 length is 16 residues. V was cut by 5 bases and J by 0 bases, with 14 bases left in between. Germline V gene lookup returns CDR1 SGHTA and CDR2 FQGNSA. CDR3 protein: CASSPWGASSYNEQFF. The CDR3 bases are TGTGCCAGCAGCCCCTGGGGGGCAAGCTCCTACAATGAGCAGTTCTTC.

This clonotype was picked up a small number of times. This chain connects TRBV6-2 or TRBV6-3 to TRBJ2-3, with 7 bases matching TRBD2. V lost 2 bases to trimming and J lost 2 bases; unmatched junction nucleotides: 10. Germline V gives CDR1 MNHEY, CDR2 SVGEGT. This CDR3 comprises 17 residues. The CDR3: CASSYLGREANTDTQYF. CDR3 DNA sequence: TGTGCCAGCAGTTACCTTGGCCGGGAGGCCAACACAGATACGCAGTATTTT.

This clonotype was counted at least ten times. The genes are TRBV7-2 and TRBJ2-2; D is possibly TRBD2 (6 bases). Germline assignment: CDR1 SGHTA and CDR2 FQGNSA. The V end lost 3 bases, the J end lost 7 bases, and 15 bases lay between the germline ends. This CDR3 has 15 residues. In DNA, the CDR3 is TGTGCCAGCAGCTTGGAGGTGGAGGGAGGCGGGGAGCTGTTTTTT. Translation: CASSLEVEGGGELFF.

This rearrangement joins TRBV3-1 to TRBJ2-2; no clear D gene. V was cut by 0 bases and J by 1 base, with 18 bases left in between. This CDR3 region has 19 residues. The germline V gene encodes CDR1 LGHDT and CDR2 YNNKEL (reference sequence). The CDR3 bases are TGTGCCAGCAGCCAAGATTGGGTTCGATACAGAAGGAACACCGGGGAGCTGTTTTTT. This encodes CASSQDWVRYRRNTGELFF.

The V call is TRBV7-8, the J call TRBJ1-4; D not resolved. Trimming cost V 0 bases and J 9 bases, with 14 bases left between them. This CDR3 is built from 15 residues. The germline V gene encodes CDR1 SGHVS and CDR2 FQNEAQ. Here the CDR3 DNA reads TGTGCCAGCAGCTTAGCGGGCAGCTATGCGAAAAAACTGTTTTTT. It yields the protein CASSLAGSYAKKLFF.

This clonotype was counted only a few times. CDR3 region: CASSLWRGPVNIQYF. DNA for the CDR3: TGTGCCAGCAGCTTATGGCGGGGGCCGGTAAACATTCAGTACTTC. The chain is built from TRBV7-9 and TRBJ2-4; the D gene is possibly TRBD2 (7 bases). The CDR3 runs to 15 residues. Germline lookup yields CDR1 SEHNR and CDR2 FQNEAQ (reference sequence). V shed 2 bases and J shed 6 bases, with 14 bases lying between them.

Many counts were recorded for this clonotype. The CDR3 loop is CASSERTRGGYSSTDTQYF. The DNA for the CDR3 is TGTGCCAGCAGCGAGAGGACACGCGGGGGGTATTCTAGCACAGATACGCAGTATTTT. The V call is TRBV7-2, the J call TRBJ2-3; 8 bases line up with TRBD2. V shed 5 bases, J shed 0 bases, and the junction held 16 bases outside the gene matches. The CDR3 contains 19 residues. The germline CDR1 and CDR2 sequences are SGHTA and FQGNSA. Full variable domain (remainder filled in from reference TRBV7-2 and TRBJ2-3): GAGVSQSPSNKVTEKGKDVELRCDPISGHTALYWYRQSLGQGLEFLIYFQGNSAPDKSGLPSDRFSAERTGGSVSTLTIQRTQQEDSAVYLCASSERTRGGYSSTDTQYFGPGTRLTVL.

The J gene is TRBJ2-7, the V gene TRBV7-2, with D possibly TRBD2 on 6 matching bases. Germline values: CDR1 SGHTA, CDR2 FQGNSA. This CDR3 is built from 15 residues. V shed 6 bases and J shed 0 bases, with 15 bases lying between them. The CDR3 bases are TGTGCCAGCAGTCTGGGGACTTACAGCTCCTACGAGCAGTACTTC. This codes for CASSLGTYSSYEQYF. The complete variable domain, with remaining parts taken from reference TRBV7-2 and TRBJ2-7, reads GAGVSQSPSNKVTEKGKDVELRCDPISGHTALYWYRQSLGQGLEFLIYFQGNSAPDKSGLPSDRFSAERTGGSVSTLTIQRTQQEDSAVYLCASSLGTYSSYEQYFGPGTRLTVT.

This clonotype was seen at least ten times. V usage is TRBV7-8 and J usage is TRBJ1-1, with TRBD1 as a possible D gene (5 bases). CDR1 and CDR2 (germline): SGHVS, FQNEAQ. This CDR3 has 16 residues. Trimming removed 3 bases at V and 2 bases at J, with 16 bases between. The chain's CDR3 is CASSLLGGRGNTEAFF. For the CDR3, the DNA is TGTGCCAGCAGCTTGCTTGGGGGAAGGGGCAACACTGAAGCTTTCTTT.

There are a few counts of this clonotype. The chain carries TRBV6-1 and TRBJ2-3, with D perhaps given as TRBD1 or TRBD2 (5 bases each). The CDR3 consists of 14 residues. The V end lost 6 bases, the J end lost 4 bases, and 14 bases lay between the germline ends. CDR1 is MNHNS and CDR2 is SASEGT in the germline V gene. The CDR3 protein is CASSPLRGPDTQYF. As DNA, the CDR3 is TGTGCCAGCAGCCCGCTACGGGGCCCAGATACGCAGTATTTT.

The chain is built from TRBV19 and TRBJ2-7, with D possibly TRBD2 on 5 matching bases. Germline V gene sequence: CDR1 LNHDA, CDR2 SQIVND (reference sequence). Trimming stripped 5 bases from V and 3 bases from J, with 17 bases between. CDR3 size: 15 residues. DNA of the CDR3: TGTGCCAGTAGTCAGGCCGGAGGCGTAGGCTACGAGCAGTACTTC. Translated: CASSQAGGVGYEQYF.

The CDR3 protein is CASSLPDPGLLGLVEQFF. DNA for the CDR3: TGTGCCAGCAGCTTACCCGATCCGGGACTCCTGGGGCTGGTTGAGCAGTTCTTC. The rearrangement uses TRBV11-2 and TRBJ2-1; D perhaps matches TRBD2 (6 bases). The CDR3 is 18 residues long. V dropped 2 bases and J dropped 9 bases, with 26 bases sitting between them. The V gene's germline CDR1 is SGHAT and CDR2 FQNNGV.

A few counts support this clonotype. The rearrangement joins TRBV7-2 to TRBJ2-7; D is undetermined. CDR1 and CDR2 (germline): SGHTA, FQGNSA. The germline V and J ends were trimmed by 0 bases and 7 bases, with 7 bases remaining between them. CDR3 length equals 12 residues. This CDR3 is CASSLAAREQYF. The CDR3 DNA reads TGTGCCAGCAGCTTAGCCGCCCGGGAGCAGTACTTC.

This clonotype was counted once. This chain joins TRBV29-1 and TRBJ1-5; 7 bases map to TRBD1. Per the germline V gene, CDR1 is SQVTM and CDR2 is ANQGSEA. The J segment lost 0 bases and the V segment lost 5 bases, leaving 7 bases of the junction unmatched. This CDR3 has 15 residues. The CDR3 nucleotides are TGCAGCGTTAGGGAGGGGGCCCATAGCAATCAGCCCCAGCATTTT. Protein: CSVREGAHSNQPQHF.

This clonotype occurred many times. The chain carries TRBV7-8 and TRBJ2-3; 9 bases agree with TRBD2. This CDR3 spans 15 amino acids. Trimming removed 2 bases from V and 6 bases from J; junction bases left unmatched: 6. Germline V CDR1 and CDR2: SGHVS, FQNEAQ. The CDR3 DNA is TGTGCCAGCAGCTTAACCGGGACTAGCTTTGATACGCAGTATTTT. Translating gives CASSLTGTSFDTQYF. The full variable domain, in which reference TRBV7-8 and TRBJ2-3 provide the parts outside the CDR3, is GAGVSQSPRYKVAKRGQDVALRCDPISGHVSLFWYQQALGQGPEFLTYFQNEAQLDKSGLPSDRFFAERPEGSVSTLKIQRTQQEDSAVYLCASSLTGTSFDTQYFGPGTRLTVL.

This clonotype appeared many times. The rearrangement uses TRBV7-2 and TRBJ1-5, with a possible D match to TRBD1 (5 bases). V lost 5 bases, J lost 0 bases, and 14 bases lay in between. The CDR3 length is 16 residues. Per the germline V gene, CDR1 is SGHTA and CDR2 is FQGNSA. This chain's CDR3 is CASSGGAVNSNQPQHF. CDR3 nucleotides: TGTGCCAGCAGCGGGGGTGCAGTCAATAGCAATCAGCCCCAGCATTTT.

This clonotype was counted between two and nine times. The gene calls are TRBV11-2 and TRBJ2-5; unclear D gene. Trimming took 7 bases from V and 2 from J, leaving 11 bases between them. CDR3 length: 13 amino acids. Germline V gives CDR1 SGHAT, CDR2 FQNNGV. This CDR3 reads CASMTGRQETQYF. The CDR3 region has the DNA TGTGCCAGCATGACCGGGCGACAAGAGACCCAGTACTTC.

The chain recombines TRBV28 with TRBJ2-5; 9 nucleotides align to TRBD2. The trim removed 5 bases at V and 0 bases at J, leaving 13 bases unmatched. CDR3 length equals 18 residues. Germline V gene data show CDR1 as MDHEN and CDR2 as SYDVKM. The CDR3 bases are TGTGCCAGCAGTACCCGCCATATAGCGGGGGTAAACCAAGAGACCCAGTACTTC. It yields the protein CASSTRHIAGVNQETQYF.